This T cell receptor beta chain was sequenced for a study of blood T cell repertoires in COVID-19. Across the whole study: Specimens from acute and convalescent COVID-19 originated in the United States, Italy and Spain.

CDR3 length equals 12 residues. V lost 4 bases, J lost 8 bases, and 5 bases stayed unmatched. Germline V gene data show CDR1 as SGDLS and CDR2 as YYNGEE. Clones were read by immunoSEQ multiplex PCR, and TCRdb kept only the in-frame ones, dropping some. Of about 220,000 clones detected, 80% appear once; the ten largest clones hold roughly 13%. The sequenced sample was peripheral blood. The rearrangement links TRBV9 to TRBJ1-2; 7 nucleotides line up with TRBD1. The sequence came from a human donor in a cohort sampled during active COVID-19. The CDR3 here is CASSLNRGGYTF. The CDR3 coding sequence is TGTGCCAGCAGCCTCAACAGGGGCGGCTACACCTTC.